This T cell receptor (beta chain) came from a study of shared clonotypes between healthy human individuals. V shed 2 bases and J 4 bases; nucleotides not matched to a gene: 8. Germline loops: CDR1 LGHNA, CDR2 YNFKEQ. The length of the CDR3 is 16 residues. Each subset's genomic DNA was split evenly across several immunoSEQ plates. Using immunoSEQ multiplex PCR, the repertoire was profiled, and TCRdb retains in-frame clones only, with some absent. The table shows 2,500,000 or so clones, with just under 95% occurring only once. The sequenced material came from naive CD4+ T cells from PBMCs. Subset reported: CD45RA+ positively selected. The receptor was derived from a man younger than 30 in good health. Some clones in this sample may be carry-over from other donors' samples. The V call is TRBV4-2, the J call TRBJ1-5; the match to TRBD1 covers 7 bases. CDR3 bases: TGTGCCAGCAGCCAAAGAGAAAGGGGGCGGAATCAGCCCCAGCATTTT. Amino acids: CASSQRERGRNQPQHF.